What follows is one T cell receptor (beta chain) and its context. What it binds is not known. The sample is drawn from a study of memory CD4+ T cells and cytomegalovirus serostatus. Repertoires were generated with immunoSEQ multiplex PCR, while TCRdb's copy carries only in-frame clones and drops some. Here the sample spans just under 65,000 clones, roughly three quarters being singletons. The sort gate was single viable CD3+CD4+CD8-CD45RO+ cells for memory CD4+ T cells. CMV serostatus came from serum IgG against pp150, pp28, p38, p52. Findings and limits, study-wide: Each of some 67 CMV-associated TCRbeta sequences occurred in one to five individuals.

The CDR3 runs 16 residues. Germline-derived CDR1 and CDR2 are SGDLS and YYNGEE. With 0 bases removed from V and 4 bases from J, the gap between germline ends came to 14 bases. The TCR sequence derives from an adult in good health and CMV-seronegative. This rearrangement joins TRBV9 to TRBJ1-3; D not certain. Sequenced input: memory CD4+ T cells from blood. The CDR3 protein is CASSVGLGGQGNTIYF. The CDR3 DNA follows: TGTGCCAGCAGCGTAGGCCTGGGAGGGCAGGGAAACACCATATATTTT.